This paragraph reports one T cell receptor beta chain. The authors' processing: Estimation of nucleated cell counts was performed using reference gene primer amplification. Libraries were prepared by immunoSEQ multiplex PCR; TCRdb keeps only in-frame clonotypes and omits some of them. V, J and clone size are taken as reported in that table, and D and trimming were inferred from the DNA itself. The repertoire holds fewer than 350,000 clones, approximately 90% seen once, with about 7% in the top ten. This CDR3 is built from 14 residues. The V end was cut by 1 base, the J end by 4 bases, with 11 bases between. Per the germline V gene, CDR1 is SGHRS and CDR2 is YFSETQ. This sample stems from a study of blood T cell repertoires in COVID-19. Study-wide background: Spain, Italy and the United States supplied samples that represented acute and convalescent COVID-19. In each case, the material was cDNA or gDNA derived from T cells, B-cell-depleted T cells, or PBMCs.

This rearrangement joins TRBV5-1 to TRBJ1-2; D might be TRBD1 (6 bases). The sequencing input was peripheral blood. This receptor was obtained from a woman between 25 and 40 years old with COVID-19, enrolled during active disease. In DNA form, the CDR3 reads TGCGCCAGCAGCTTGACACAGGGAGTCTATGGCTACACCTTC. Translating gives CASSLTQGVYGYTF. Based on the CDR3 plus reference TRBV5-1 and TRBJ1-2, the full variable domain is KAGVTQTPRYLIKTRGQQVTLSCSPISGHRSVSWYQQTPGQGLQFLFEYFSETQRNKGNFPGRFSGRQFSNSRSEMNVSTLELGDSALYLCASSLTQGVYGYTFGSGTRLTVV.